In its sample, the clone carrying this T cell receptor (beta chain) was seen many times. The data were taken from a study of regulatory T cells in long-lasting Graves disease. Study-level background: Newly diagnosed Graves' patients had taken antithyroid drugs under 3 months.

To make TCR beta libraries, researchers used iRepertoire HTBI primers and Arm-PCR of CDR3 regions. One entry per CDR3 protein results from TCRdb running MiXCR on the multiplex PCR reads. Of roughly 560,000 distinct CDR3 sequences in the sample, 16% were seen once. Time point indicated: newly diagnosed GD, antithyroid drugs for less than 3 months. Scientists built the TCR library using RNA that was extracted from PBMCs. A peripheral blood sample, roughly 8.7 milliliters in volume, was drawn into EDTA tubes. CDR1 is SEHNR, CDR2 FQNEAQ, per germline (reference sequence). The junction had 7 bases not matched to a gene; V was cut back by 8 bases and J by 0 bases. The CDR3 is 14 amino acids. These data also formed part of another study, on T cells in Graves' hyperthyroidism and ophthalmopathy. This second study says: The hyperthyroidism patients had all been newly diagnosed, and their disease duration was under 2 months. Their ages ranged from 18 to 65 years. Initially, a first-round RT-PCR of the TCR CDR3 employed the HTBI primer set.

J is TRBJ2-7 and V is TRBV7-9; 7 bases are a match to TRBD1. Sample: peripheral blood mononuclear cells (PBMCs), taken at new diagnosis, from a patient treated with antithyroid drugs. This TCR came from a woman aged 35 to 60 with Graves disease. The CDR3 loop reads CASDWGQSSYEQYF. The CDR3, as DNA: TGTGCCAGCGACTGGGGACAGAGCTCCTACGAGCAGTACTTC.